Listed below are T cell receptor beta chains from one sample, sequenced in a study of shared clonotypes between healthy human individuals. Clones were sequenced by immunoSEQ multiplex PCR, and TCRdb holds only the in-frame ones, with some missing. The sample contains 2 million to 2.5 million clones, just under 95% of which appear only once. The sequencing input was naive CD8+ T cells sorted from blood. Every receptor here comes from a man younger than 30 in good health. Each CDR3 is given with its conserved first and last residue. Each record gives: J gene, V gene, D gene, clone size, CDR3 DNA, CDR3 protein. The D gene is left open where the match is weak. Clone size is shown for a subset of rows, as once, few, many or a class of expanded clone.

TRBJ1-5 | TRBV6-7 | TRBD1 | - | TGTGCCAGCAGCCCCGGTCAGGGGGGTGCGCGGGCTGTTAGCAATCAGCCCCAGCATTTT | CASSPGQGGARAVSNQPQHF
TRBJ1-1 | TRBV9 | TRBD1 | - | TGTGCCAGCAGCGCCAAGGACAGGGGGCTCCTTGAACTGAACACTGAAGCTTTCTTT | CASSAKDRGLLELNTEAFF
TRBJ2-7 | TRBV5-1 | - | - | TGCGCCAGCAGCTTGGAGCGTTCAGGGTTGGACGAGCAGTACTTC | CASSLERSGLDEQYF
TRBJ2-1 | TRBV29-1 | - | - | TGCAGCGTTGTATCCTGGGGGGAGCAGTTCTTC | CSVVSWGEQFF
TRBJ1-5 | TRBV27 | - | - | TGTGCCAGCAGTTTCCGAGGAATTGATAGCAATCAGCCCCAGCATTTT | CASSFRGIDSNQPQHF
TRBJ2-1 | TRBV4-3 | TRBD2 | - | TGCGCCAGCAGCCAAGGAGCGGGAGTTGAGCAGTTCTTC | CASSQGAGVEQFF
TRBJ2-5 | TRBV28 | - | - | TGTGCCAGCAAACTAGGGGGGGAGGCCCAGTACTTC | CASKLGGEAQYF
TRBJ2-7 | TRBV27 | TRBD1 | - | TGTGCCAGCAGCCTATCCGGGACAGCCTACGAGCAGTACTTC | CASSLSGTAYEQYF
TRBJ2-2 | TRBV4-3 | TRBD1 | - | TGCGCCAGCAGCCCGACGACCGGACAGGGGGCGGTCGGGGAGCTGTTTTTT | CASSPTTGQGAVGELFF
TRBJ2-2 | TRBV5-1 | - | once | TGCGCCAGCAGCTTCACCACCGGGGAGCTGTTTTTT | CASSFTTGELFF
TRBJ2-2 | TRBV27 | TRBD1 | - | TGTGCCAGCAGTGACAGGGCAAGCGCCGGGGAGCTGTTTTTT | CASSDRASAGELFF
TRBJ2-7 | TRBV6-5 | - | - | TGTGCCAGCAGCCTCTTGCCGGATTACGAGCAGTACTTC | CASSLLPDYEQYF